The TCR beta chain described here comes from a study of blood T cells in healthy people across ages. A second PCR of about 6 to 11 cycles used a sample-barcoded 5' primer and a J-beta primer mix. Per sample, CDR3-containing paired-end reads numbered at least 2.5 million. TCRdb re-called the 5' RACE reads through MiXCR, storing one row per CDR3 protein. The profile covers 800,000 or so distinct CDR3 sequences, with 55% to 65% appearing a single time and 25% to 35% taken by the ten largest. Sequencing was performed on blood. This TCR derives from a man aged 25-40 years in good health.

CDR3 amino acids: CASSRTSGGAYETQYF. The CDR3 nucleotides are TGTGCCAGCAGTCGGACTAGCGGGGGGGCTTATGAGACCCAGTACTTC. The genes are TRBV12-3 or TRBV12-4 and TRBJ2-5, with 15 bases lining up with TRBD2. This CDR3 comprises 16 residues. J was trimmed by 5 bases and V by 5 bases; bases with no gene match: 6.